This entry features one T cell receptor beta chain sequence. This sample was included in a study of blood T cell repertoires in COVID-19. At the level of the study: COVID-19 samples, acute and convalescent, were from the United States, Italy and Spain.

Original processing notes: Researchers report that nucleated cell counts were estimated from reference gene primer amplification. The repertoire was sequenced with immunoSEQ multiplex PCR; TCRdb's copy has only in-frame clones and lacks some. V, J and clone size reflect that table, while D and trimming were determined from the DNA. The sample records 150,000 or so clones, around 82% being singletons. This CDR3 is built from 17 residues. The junction had 14 bases not matched to a gene; V was cut back by 4 bases and J by 9 bases. Germline-derived CDR1 and CDR2 are SEHNR and FQNEAQ (reference sequence).

The sequencing sample was made of peripheral blood. This clonotype was sampled from a man aged 18 to 35 with active or convalescent COVID-19. This chain joins TRBV7-9 and TRBJ2-1; 11 bases are shared with TRBD2. The CDR3 reads CASSSRLLAGVMIEQFF. DNA of the CDR3: TGTGCCAGCAGCTCTAGGTTACTAGCGGGAGTTATGATTGAGCAGTTCTTC.